This entry describes one T cell receptor beta chain. Its antigen is not known. The read ends 3 residues early relative to the CDR3; the germline J gene fills the gap. Cervical HPV DNA detected by MY09/MY11 PCR, typed by dot-blot. The data are from a study of T cells in women clearing cervical HPV infection. Assay used: immunoSEQ multiplex PCR; TCRdb lists only in-frame clones, some missing. Its listing shows fewer than 30,000 clones. Study-level findings and limits: T-cell numbers per sample were unknown and may explain richness differences.

CDR1 is KGHSH and CDR2 is LQKENI in the germline V gene. Trimming took off 3 bases at V and 8 bases at J, with 11 bases between the two ends. This CDR3 has 13 residues. The sequenced sample consisted of blood buffy coat. The TCR was taken from a woman between 18 and 75 years old with a cervical HPV16 infection that either progressed to CIN3+ or cleared (not recorded which). The chain has TRBV18 and TRBJ2-1; weak D call: TRBD2 (5 bases). The CDR3 loop reads CASSPAADHEQFF. CDR3 bases read: TGTGCCAGCTCACCGGCAGCGGACCATGAG.